The entry below gives a single TCR beta chain sequence along with its context. Its cognate antigen is unknown. This specimen belongs to a study of radiation and T cells in renal cell carcinoma. General study results and limits: Without pretreatment biopsies, baseline tumor clonotype presence was undetermined.

Time point given: baseline pretreatment blood. The sample's treatment: 15 Gy SBRT to primary tumor, nephrectomy 4 weeks later. TCRdb keeps only in-frame clones here, not all; method: immunoSEQ multiplex PCR. The profile covers 100,000 to 150,000 clones, with approximately 80% appearing a single time and approximately 3% taken by the ten largest. This TCR derives from a woman aged 55-69 years with renal cell carcinoma. Here the sequenced sample was blood, taken from a patient whose treatment included radiotherapy and nephrectomy.

The CDR3 DNA reads TGTGCCAGCAGTTTTAGACCTCTTGGAAGCAATCAGCCCCAGCATTTT. Its translation is CASSFRPLGSNQPQHF. This rearrangement joins TRBV6-5 to TRBJ1-5; no clear D gene. Trimming took 4 bases from V and 1 from J, leaving 14 bases between them. Germline V gives CDR1 MNHEY, CDR2 SVGAGI. This CDR3 has 16 amino acids.